This TCR beta chain was sequenced for a study of blood T cell repertoires in COVID-19. How the authors handled the data: It was from reference gene primer amplification that nucleated cell counts were estimated. This table comes from immunoSEQ multiplex PCR, and its TCRdb copy is limited to in-frame clones, with some not included. That table supplies the V and J calls and clone size; D and trimming were determined from the DNA. The sample includes some 200,000 clones, 84% seen only once; the top ten take about 12%. The length of the CDR3 is 18 residues. The genes are TRBV21-1 and TRBJ2-1; TRBD1, as called in the table, went unchecked against the DNA. TRBV21-1 is assigned pseudogene status. Sequencing was carried out using peripheral blood. The TCR was taken from a human donor in a cohort sampled during active COVID-19. The CDR3 reads CASSKKRNRETAYNEQFF. The CDR3, as DNA: TGTGCCAGCAGCAAAAAACGAAACAGGGAAACTGCCTACAATGAGCAGTTCTTC.